This T cell receptor (beta chain) was captured in a study of T cell clonality in common variable immunodeficiency. This clone was recorded at least ten times. The read comes to an end 3 residues before the CDR3 does, leaving the germline J gene to fill in the end. Trimming cost V 5 bases and J 0 bases, with 8 bases left between them. Germline assignment: CDR1 LNHDA and CDR2 SQIVND (reference sequence). The CDR3 has 14 residues. The protocol was immunoSEQ multiplex PCR, while the TCRdb copy is restricted to in-frame clones and leaves out a portion. This sample has around 50,000 clones, each found more than once.

This clonotype was sampled from a person aged 18 to 75 in good health. The chain uses TRBV19 and TRBJ1-5; a possible D gene is TRBD1 (5 bases). What was sequenced was peripheral blood mononuclear cells. The CDR3 sequence is CASSLTVSNQPQHF. The CDR3 bases that were read are TGTGCCAGTAGTTTGACAGTTAGCAATCAGCCC.